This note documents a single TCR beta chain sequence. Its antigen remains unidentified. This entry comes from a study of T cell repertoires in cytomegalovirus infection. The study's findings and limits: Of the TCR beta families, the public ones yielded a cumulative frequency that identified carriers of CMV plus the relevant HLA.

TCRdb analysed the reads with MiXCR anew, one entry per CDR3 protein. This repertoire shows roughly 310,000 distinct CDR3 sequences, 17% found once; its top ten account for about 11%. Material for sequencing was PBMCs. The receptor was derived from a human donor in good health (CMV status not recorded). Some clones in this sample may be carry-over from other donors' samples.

The CDR3 sequence: CSARDQFGTAMSGYTF. CDR3 DNA: TGCAGTGCTAGAGATCAATTCGGGACAGCAATGAGCGGCTACACCTTC. The rearrangement links TRBV20-1 to TRBJ1-2; 7 bases are a match to TRBD1. This CDR3 contains 16 residues. The germline gives CDR1 DFQATT, CDR2 SNEGSKA (reference sequence). J lost 8 bases, V lost 0 bases, and 15 bases had no gene match.